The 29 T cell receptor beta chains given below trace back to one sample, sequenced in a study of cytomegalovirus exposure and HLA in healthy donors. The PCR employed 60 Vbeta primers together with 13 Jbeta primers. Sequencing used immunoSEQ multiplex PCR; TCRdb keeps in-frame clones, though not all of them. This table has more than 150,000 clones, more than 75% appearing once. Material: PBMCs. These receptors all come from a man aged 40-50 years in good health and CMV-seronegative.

The chain's CDR3 is CASSLVQSETQYF. Here the CDR3 DNA reads TGTGCCAGCAGCTTAGTACAGTCGGAGACCCAGTACTTC. This chain links TRBV7-2 with TRBJ2-5; no reliable D call. V gave up 1 base and J gave up 5 bases, with 8 bases separating them. Germline values: CDR1 SGHTA, CDR2 FQGNSA. The CDR3 length is 13 residues.

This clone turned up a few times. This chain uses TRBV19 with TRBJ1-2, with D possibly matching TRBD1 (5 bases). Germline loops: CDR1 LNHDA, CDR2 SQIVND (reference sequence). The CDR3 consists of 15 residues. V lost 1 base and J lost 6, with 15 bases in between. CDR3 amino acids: CASSIGPPGLDGYTF. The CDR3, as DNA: TGTGCCAGTAGTATAGGACCGCCAGGGTTAGATGGCTACACCTTC.

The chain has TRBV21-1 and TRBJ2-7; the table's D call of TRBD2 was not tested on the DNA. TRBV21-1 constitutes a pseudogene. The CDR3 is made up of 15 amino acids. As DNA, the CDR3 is TGTGCCAGCAGGGGGCGGGGGCCACCCTGCTACGAGCAGTACTTC. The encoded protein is CASRGRGPPCYEQYF.

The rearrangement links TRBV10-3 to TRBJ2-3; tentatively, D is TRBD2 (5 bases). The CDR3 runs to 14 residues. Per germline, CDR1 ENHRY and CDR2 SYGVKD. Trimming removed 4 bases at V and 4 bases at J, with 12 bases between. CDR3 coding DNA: TGTGCCATCAGTGGGGGAGCGTCAGCAGATACGCAGTATTTT. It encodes CAISGGASADTQYF.

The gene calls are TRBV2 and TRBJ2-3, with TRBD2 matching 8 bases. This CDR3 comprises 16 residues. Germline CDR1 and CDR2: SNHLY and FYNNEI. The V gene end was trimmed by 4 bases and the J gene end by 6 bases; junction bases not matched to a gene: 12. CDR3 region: CASSARAGEFGDTQYF. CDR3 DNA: TGTGCCAGCAGTGCGAGAGCGGGGGAGTTTGGGGATACGCAGTATTTT. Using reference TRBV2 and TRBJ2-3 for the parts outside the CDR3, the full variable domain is EPEVTQTPSHQVTQMGQEVILRCVPISNHLYFYWYRQILGQKVEFLVSFYNNEISEKSEIFDDQFSVERPDGSNFTLKIRSTKLEDSAMYFCASSARAGEFGDTQYFGPGTRLTVL.

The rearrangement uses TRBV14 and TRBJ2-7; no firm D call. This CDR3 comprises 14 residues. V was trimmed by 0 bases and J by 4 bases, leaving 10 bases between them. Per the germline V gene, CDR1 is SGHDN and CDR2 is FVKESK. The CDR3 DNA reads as TGTGCCAGCAGCCAAGAATTCGAGGATTACGAGCAGTACTTC. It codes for CASSQEFEDYEQYF.

The CDR3 sequence is CATWRDGQAKYF. CDR3 coding DNA: TGTGCCACCTGGAGAGACGGACAAGCCAAGTACTTC. The chain links TRBV28 to TRBJ2-4, with D tentatively TRBD1 (5 bases). This CDR3 is 12 amino acids long. Germline CDR1 and CDR2: MDHEN and SYDVKM. Deletions cut 10 bases from V and 14 bases from J, with 21 bases between.

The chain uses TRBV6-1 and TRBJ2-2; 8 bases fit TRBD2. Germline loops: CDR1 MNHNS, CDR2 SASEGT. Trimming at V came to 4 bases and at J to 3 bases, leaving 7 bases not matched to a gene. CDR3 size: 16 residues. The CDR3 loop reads CASSGLATDHTGELFF. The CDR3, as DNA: TGTGCCAGCAGTGGACTAGCGACCGATCACACCGGGGAGCTGTTTTTT.

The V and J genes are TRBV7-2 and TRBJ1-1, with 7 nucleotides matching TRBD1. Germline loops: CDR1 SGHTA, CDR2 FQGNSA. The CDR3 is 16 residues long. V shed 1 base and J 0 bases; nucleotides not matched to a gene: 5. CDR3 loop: CASSLGTGQLNTEAFF. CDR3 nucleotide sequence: TGTGCCAGCAGCTTAGGCACGGGACAGCTGAACACTGAAGCTTTCTTT.

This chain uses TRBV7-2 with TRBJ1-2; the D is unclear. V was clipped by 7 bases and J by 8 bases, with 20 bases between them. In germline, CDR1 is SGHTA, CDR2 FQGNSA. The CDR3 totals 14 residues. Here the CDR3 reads CASTSLGGPSGYTF. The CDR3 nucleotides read TGTGCCAGCACCTCTTTAGGCGGTCCTTCGGGCTACACCTTC. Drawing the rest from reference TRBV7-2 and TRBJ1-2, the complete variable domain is GAGVSQSPSNKVTEKGKDVELRCDPISGHTALYWYRQSLGQGLEFLIYFQGNSAPDKSGLPSDRFSAERTGGSVSTLTIQRTQQEDSAVYLCASTSLGGPSGYTFGSGTRLTVV.

The CDR3 spells CASSLQGGGTEAFF. CDR3 in DNA: TGTGCCAGCTCACTACAGGGAGGGGGCACTGAAGCTTTCTTT. V is TRBV18 and J is TRBJ1-1, with a possible D match to TRBD1 (6 bases). The CDR3 totals 14 residues. Looked up from germline, CDR1 is KGHSH and CDR2 is LQKENI. V lost 4 bases and J lost 4, with 13 bases in between.

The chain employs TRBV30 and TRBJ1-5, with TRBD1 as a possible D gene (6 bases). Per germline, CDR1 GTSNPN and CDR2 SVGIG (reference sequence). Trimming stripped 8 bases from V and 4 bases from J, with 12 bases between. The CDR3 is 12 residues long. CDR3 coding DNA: TGTGCCGGTTCGACAGGAAATCAGCCCCAGCATTTT. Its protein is CAGSTGNQPQHF. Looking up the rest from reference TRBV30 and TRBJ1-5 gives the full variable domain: SQTIHQWPATLVQPVGSPLSLECTVEGTSNPNLYWYRQAAGRGLQLLFYSVGIGQISSEVPQNLSASRPQDRQFILSSKKLLLSDSGFYLCAGSTGNQPQHFGDGTRLSIL.

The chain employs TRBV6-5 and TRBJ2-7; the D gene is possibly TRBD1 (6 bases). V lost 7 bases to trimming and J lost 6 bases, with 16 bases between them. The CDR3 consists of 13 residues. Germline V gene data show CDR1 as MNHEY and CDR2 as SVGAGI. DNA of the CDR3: TGTGCCAGCAAGCTCCAGGGGTATGGCGAGCAGTACTTC. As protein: CASKLQGYGEQYF.

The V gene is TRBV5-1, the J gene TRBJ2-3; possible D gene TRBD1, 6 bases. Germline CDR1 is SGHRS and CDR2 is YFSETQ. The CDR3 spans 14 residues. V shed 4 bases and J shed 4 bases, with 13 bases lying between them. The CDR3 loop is CASSLGGRADTQYF. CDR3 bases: TGCGCCAGCAGCCTAGGGGGACGGGCAGATACGCAGTATTTT.

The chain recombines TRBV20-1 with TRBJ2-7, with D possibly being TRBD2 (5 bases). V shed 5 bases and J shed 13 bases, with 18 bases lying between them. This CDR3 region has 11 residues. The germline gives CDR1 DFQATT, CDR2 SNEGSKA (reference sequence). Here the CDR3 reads CSAGPGRGLYF. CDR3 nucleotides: TGCAGTGCTGGGCCCGGACGGGGTTTATACTTC.

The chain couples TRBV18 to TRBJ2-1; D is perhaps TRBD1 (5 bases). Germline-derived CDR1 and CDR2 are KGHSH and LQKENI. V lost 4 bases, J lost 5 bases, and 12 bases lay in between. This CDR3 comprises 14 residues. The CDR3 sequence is CASSLNTGNNEQFF. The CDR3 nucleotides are TGTGCCAGCTCACTTAATACAGGAAACAATGAGCAGTTCTTC.

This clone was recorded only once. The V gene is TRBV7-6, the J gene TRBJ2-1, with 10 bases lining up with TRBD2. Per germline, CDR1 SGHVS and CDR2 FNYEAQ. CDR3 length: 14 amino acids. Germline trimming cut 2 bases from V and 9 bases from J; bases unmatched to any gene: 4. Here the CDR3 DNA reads TGTGCCAGCAGCTTAAGCGGGGGGGCTGGTGAGCAGTTCTTC. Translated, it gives CASSLSGGAGEQFF.

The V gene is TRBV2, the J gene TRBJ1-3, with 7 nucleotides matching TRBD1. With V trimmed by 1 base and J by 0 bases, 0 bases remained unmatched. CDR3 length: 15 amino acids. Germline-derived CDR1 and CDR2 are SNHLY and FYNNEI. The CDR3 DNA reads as TGTGCCAGCAGTGAAGACAGGGGCTCTGGAAACACCATATATTTT. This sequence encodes CASSEDRGSGNTIYF.

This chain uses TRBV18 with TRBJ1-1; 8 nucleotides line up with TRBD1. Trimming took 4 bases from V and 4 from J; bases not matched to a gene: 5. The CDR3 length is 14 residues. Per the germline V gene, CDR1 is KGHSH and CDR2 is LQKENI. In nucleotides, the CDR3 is TGTGCCAGCTCACGGGGACAGGTGGGCACTGAAGCTTTCTTT. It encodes CASSRGQVGTEAFF.

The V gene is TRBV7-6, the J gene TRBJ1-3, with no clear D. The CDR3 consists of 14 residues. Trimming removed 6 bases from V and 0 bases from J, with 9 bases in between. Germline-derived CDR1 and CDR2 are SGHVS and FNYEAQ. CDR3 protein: CASSHRFSGNTIYF. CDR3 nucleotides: TGTGCCAGCAGTCACAGATTCTCTGGAAACACCATATATTTT.

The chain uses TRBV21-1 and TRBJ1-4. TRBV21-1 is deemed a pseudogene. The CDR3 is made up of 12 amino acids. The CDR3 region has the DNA TGTGCCAGCCCGGGGGGGTGGGAAAAACTGTTTTTT. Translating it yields CASPGGWEKLFF.

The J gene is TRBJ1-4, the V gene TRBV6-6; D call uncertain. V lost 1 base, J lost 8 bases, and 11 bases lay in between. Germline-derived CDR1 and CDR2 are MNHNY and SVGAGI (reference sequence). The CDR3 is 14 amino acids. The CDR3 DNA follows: TGTGCCAGCAGTTACTATGTCAGAGGAGAAAAACTGTTTTTT. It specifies CASSYYVRGEKLFF.

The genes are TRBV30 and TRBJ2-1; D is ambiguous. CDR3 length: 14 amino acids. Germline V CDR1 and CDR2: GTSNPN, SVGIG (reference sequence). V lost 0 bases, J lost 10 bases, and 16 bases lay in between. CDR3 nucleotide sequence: TGTGCCTGGAGTGTACTTTTCGTTGCAGGCGAGCAGTTCTTC. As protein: CAWSVLFVAGEQFF. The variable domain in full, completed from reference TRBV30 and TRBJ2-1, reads SQTIHQWPATLVQPVGSPLSLECTVEGTSNPNLYWYRQAAGRGLQLLFYSVGIGQISSEVPQNLSASRPQDRQFILSSKKLLLSDSGFYLCAWSVLFVAGEQFFGPGTRLTVL.

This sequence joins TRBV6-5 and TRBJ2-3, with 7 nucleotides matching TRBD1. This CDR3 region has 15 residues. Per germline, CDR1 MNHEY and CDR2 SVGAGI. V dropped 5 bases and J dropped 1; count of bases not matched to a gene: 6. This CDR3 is CASSRQGRRTDTQYF. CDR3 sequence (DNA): TGTGCCAGCAGTCGACAGGGACGTCGCACAGATACGCAGTATTTT.

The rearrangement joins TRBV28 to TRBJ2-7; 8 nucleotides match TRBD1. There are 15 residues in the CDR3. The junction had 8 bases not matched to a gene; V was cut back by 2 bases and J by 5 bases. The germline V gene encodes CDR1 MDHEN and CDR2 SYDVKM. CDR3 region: CASSLISRGQNEQYF. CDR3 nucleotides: TGTGCCAGCAGTTTAATTTCCAGGGGGCAAAACGAGCAGTACTTC.

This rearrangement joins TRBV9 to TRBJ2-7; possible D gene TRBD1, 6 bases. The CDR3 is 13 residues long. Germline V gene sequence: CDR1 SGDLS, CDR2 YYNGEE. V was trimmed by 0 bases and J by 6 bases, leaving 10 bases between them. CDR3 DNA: TGTGCCAGCAGCGTAGACCAGGGGTCCGAGCAGTACTTC. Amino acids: CASSVDQGSEQYF.

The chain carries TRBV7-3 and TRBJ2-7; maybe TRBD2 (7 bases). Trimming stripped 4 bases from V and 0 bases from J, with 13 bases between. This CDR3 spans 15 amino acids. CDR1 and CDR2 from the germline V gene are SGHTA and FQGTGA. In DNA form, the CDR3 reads TGTGCCAGCAGCTCACGGGGGGCTCCCTCCTACGAGCAGTACTTC. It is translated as CASSSRGAPSYEQYF.

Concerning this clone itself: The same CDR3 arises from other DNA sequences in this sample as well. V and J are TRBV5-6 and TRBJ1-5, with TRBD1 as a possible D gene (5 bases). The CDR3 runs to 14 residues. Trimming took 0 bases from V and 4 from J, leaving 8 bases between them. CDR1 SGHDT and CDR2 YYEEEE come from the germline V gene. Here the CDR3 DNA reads TGTGCCAGCAGCTTGGGACAGACGAATCAGCCCCAGCATTTT. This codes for CASSLGQTNQPQHF.

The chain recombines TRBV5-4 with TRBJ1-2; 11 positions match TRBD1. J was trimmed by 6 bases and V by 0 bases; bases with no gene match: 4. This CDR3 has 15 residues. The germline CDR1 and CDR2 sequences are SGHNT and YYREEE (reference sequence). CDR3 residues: CASSLGTGGWNGYTF. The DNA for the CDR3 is TGTGCCAGCAGCTTGGGGACAGGGGGCTGGAATGGCTACACCTTC.